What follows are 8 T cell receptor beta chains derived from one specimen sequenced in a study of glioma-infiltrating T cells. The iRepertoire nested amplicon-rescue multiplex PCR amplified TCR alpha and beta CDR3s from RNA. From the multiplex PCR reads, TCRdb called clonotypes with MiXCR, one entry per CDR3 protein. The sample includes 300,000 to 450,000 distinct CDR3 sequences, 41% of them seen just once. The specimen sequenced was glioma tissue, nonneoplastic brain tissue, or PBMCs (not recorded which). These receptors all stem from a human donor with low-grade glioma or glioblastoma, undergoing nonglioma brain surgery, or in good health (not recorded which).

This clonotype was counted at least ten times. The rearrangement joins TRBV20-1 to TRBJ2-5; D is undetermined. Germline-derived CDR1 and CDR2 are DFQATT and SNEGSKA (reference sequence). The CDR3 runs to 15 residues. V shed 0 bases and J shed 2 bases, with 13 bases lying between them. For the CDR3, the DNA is TGCAGTGCTAGAGATCCCTGGCGCAAACAAGAGACCCAGTACTTC. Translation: CSARDPWRKQETQYF.

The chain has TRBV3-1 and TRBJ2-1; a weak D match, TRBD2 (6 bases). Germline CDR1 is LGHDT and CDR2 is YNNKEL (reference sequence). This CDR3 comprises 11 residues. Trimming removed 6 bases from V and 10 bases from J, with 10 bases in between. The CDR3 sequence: CASRRRGEQFF. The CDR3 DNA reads TGTGCCAGCAGACGCCGGGGGGAGCAGTTCTTC.

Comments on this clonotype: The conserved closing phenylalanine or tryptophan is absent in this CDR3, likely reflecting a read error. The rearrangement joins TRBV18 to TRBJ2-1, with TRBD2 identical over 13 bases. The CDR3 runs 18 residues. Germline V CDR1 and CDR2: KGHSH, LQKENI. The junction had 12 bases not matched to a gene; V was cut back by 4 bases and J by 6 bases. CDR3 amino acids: CASSLRLAGGPLPNEQFV. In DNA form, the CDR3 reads TGTGCCAGCTCACTCCGACTAGCGGGAGGTCCTCTTCCCAATGAGCAGTTCGTC.

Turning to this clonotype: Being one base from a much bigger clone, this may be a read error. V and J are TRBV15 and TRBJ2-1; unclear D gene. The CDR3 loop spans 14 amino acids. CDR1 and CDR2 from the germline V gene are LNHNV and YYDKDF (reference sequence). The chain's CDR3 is CAASPVALYNEQFF. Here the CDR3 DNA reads TGTGCCGCCAGCCCCGTGGCACTTTACAATGAGCAGTTCTTC.

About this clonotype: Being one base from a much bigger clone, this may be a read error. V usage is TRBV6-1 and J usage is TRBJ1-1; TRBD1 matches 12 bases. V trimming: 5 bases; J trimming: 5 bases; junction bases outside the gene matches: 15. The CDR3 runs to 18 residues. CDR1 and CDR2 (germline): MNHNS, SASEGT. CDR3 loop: CASSLTGTGGFRRTEAFF. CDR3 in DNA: TGTGCCAGCAGTCTTACCGGGACAGGGGGCTTTCGGAGAACTGAAGCTTTCTTT.

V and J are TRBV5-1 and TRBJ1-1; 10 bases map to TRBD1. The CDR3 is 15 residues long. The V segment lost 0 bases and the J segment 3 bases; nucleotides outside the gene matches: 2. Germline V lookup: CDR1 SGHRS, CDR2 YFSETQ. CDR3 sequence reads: CASSLGQGAHTEAFF. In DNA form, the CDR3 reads TGCGCCAGCAGCTTGGGACAGGGGGCGCACACTGAAGCTTTCTTT.

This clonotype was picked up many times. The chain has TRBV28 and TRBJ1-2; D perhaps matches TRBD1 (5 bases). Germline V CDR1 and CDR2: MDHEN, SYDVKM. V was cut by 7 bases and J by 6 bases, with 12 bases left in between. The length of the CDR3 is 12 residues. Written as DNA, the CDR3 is TGTGCCAGCACTTTTCAGGGCCATGGCTACACCTTC. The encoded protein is CASTFQGHGYTF.

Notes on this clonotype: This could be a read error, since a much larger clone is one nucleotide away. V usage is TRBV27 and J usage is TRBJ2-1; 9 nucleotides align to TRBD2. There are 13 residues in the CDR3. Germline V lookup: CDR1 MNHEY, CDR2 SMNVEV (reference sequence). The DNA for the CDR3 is TGTGCCAGCAGAGCTAGCGGGACGAGTGAGAAGTTCTTC. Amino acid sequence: CASRASGTSEKFF.